One and the same sample provided the 16 T cell receptor beta chains below, sequenced in a study of graft-versus-host responses after intestinal transplantation. Sequencing used immunoSEQ multiplex PCR; TCRdb keeps in-frame clones, though not all of them. The sample carries about 84,000 clones, around 93% recorded once. Antigen specificity for these receptors is unknown. The sequenced sample was unstimulated CD4+ T cells sorted from spleen or lymph node cells, obtained before transplant. Every receptor here comes from a human donor who was the organ donor for an intestinal transplant.

V gene TRBV9 combines with J gene TRBJ2-5; D is perhaps TRBD2 (5 bases). CDR1 and CDR2 (germline): SGDLS, YYNGEE. The CDR3 sequence is 15 residues long. Trimming shortened V by 0 bases and J by 0 bases, and 9 bases separated the two germline ends. CDR3 sequence (DNA): TGTGCCAGCAGCGTAGGACGGAGGAACCAAGAGACCCAGTACTTC. The encoded protein is CASSVGRRNQETQYF.

The V gene is TRBV5-4, the J gene TRBJ2-1, with unresolved D. Germline loops: CDR1 SGHNT, CDR2 YYREEE (reference sequence). This CDR3 spans 13 amino acids. Trimming shortened V by 0 bases and J by 9 bases, and 10 bases separated the two germline ends. The CDR3 sequence is CASSLDPASEQFF. CDR3 in DNA: TGTGCCAGCAGCTTGGACCCAGCGAGTGAGCAGTTCTTC.

The rearrangement links TRBV18 to TRBJ1-3; TRBD1 is a possible D gene (6 bases). The germline CDR1 and CDR2 sequences are KGHSH and LQKENI. The CDR3 runs to 13 residues. Between the trimmed V and J ends, which lost 5 bases and 4 bases, there was a span of 9 bases. The CDR3 reads CASSGGAGNTIYF. The DNA of the CDR3 is TGTGCCAGCTCAGGGGGCGCCGGAAACACCATATATTTT.

V usage is TRBV19 and J usage is TRBJ2-4; possibly TRBD2 for D (5 bases). Per germline, CDR1 LNHDA and CDR2 SQIVND (reference sequence). V lost 5 bases and J lost 5, with 10 bases in between. The CDR3 spans 13 residues. DNA of the CDR3: TGTGCCAGTAGTGAGGGTGTAGAAAACATTCAGTACTTC. It is translated as CASSEGVENIQYF. Complete variable domain (other parts from reference TRBV19 and TRBJ2-4): DGGITQSPKYLFRKEGQNVTLSCEQNLNHDAMYWYRQDPGQGLRLIYYSQIVNDFQKGDIAEGYSVSREKKESFPLTVTSAQKNPTAFYLCASSEGVENIQYFGAGTRLSVL.

V usage is TRBV28 and J usage is TRBJ1-3; D is ambiguous. With 6 bases removed from V and 0 bases from J, the gap between germline ends came to 6 bases. The CDR3 extends over 13 amino acids. Germline V gene lookup returns CDR1 MDHEN and CDR2 SYDVKM. CDR3 amino acids: CASSPSSGNTIYF. DNA for the CDR3: TGTGCCAGCAGCCCATCCTCTGGAAACACCATATATTTT.

This CDR3 is CASSTSTRTYEQYF. Written as DNA, the CDR3 is TGTGCCAGTAGTACCTCGACTCGTACCTACGAGCAGTACTTC. The chain recombines TRBV19 with TRBJ2-7; D gene unclear. The CDR3 covers 14 residues. Trimming stripped 4 bases from V and 2 bases from J, with 12 bases between. CDR1 is LNHDA, CDR2 SQIVND, per germline (reference sequence).

The chain recombines TRBV2 with TRBJ2-1; TRBD2 agrees at 9 bases. The CDR3 runs to 14 residues. Germline CDR1 SNHLY, CDR2 FYNNEI. V lost 9 bases and J lost 8; bases outside the gene matches: 11. The CDR3 DNA is TGTGCCAGGTCGCTAGTAGCGGGAGTCCATGAGCAGTTCTTC. Protein sequence: CARSLVAGVHEQFF.

In its sample, this clone was seen once. The genes are TRBV20-1 and TRBJ2-3; D gene ambiguous. V gave up 3 bases and J gave up 7 bases, with 8 bases separating them. The CDR3 consists of 11 residues. Germline-derived CDR1 and CDR2 are DFQATT and SNEGSKA (reference sequence). CDR3 sequence reads: CSASIQNTQYF. CDR3 bases: TGCAGTGCTAGCATCCAGAATACGCAGTATTTT.

V is TRBV14 and J is TRBJ2-1, with 11 bases matching TRBD2. Germline values: CDR1 SGHDN, CDR2 FVKESK. The CDR3 is made up of 19 amino acids. V trimming: 1 base; J trimming: 0 bases; junction bases outside the gene matches: 8. DNA of the CDR3: TGTGCCAGCAGCCAAGTCCCTAGCGGGGGGCTTAGCTCCTACAATGAGCAGTTCTTC. It encodes CASSQVPSGGLSSYNEQFF.

J is TRBJ2-5 and V is TRBV2; 10 bases line up with TRBD2. From germline, CDR1 is SNHLY and CDR2 FYNNEI. V gave up 4 bases and J gave up 3 bases; unmatched junction bases: 2. CDR3 length: 14 amino acids. CDR3: CASSGGLAEETQYF. For the CDR3, the DNA is TGTGCCAGCAGTGGAGGACTAGCGGAAGAGACCCAGTACTTC.

V usage is TRBV30 and J usage is TRBJ1-2; D unresolved. There are 14 residues in the CDR3. CDR1 GTSNPN and CDR2 SVGIG come from the germline V gene (reference sequence). V was clipped by 0 bases and J by 0 bases, with 8 bases between them. The CDR3 sequence: CAWSVLGTNYGYTF. CDR3 DNA sequence: TGTGCCTGGAGTGTACTCGGGACTAACTATGGCTACACCTTC.

The chain recombines TRBV6-9 with TRBJ1-5; 7 nucleotides align to TRBD1. The CDR3 extends over 15 amino acids. V was clipped by 5 bases and J by 1 base; unmatched bases: 5. CDR1 and CDR2 (germline): MNHGY, SVAAGI. The CDR3 region is CASSQTGRSNQPQHF. CDR3 nucleotide sequence: TGTGCCAGCAGTCAGACAGGGAGGAGCAATCAGCCCCAGCATTTT.

In DNA form, the CDR3 reads TGTGCCAGCAGCGCCCCCCCCGGTCCGGGACAGGGAGAGGGGATCTACAATGAGCAGTTCTTC. This encodes CASSAPPGPGQGEGIYNEQFF. The chain couples TRBV9 to TRBJ2-1; 9 bases line up with TRBD1. The CDR3 sequence is 21 residues long. The junction had 22 bases not matched to a gene; V was cut back by 3 bases and J by 3 bases. Germline assignment: CDR1 SGDLS and CDR2 YYNGEE. The full variable domain, completed using reference TRBV9 and TRBJ2-1, is DSGVTQTPKHLITATGQRVTLRCSPRSGDLSVYWYQQSLDQGLQFLIQYYNGEERAKGNILERFSAQQFPDLHSELNLSSLELGDSALYFCASSAPPGPGQGEGIYNEQFFGPGTRLTVL.

The gene calls are TRBV7-8 and TRBJ2-7; the D is unclear. There are 13 residues in the CDR3. Germline V gene lookup returns CDR1 SGHVS and CDR2 FQNEAQ. V was trimmed by 4 bases and J by 0 bases, leaving 7 bases between them. DNA of the CDR3: TGTGCCAGCAGCTCGAGAAGCTCCTACGAGCAGTACTTC. This gives the protein CASSSRSSYEQYF.

This chain uses TRBV18 with TRBJ1-5; D ambiguous. The ends were cut back, 3 bases at V and 6 bases at J, with 18 bases in the middle. CDR3 length: 16 amino acids. CDR1 and CDR2 (germline): KGHSH, LQKENI. In DNA, the CDR3 is TGTGCCAGCTCACCCTTTGGACTGGGCTCGGGTCAGCCCCAGCATTTT. It encodes CASSPFGLGSGQPQHF.

The chain employs TRBV28 and TRBJ1-5; TRBD1 matches 7 bases. Germline CDR1 MDHEN, CDR2 SYDVKM. This CDR3 spans 18 amino acids. Trimming at V came to 6 bases and at J to 0 bases, leaving 14 bases not matched to a gene. CDR3 in DNA: TGTGCCAGCAGCCATACGAAGGGACAGAAGTATAGCAATCAGCCCCAGCATTTT. Amino acids: CASSHTKGQKYSNQPQHF. Based on the CDR3 plus reference TRBV28 and TRBJ1-5, the full variable domain is DVKVTQSSRYLVKRTGEKVFLECVQDMDHENMFWYRQDPGLGLRLIYFSYDVKMKEKGDIPEGYSVSREKKERFSLILESASTNQTSMYLCASSHTKGQKYSNQPQHFGDGTRLSIL.